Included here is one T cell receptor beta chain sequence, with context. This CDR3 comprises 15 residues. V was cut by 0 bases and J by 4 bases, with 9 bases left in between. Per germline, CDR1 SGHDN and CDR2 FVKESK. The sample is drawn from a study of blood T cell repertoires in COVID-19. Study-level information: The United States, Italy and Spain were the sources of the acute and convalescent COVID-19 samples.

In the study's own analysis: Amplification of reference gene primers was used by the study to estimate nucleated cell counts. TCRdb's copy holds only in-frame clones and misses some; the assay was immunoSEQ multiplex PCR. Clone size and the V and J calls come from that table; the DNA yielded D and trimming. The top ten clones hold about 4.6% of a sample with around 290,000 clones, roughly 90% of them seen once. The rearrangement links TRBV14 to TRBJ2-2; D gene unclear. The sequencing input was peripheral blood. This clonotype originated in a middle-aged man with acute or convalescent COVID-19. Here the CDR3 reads CASSQDWAGTGELFF. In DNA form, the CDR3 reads TGTGCCAGCAGCCAAGATTGGGCAGGCACCGGGGAGCTGTTTTTT.